This passage covers 26 T cell receptor beta chains from one sample sequenced in a study of shared clonotypes between healthy human individuals. The data were produced by immunoSEQ multiplex PCR, yet TCRdb's version contains in-frame clones alone and is incomplete. The data contain fewer than 3 million clones, roughly 92% of them singletons. The sequencing sample was made of naive CD4+ T cells from PBMCs. Subset indicated: CD45RA+ positively selected. Every receptor here comes from a man younger than 30 in good health. Some clones in this sample may be carry-over from other donors' samples.

This sequence joins TRBV4-2 and TRBJ2-1, with TRBD1 matching over 7 bases. The V gene's germline CDR1 is LGHNA and CDR2 YNFKEQ. The ends lost 0 bases at V and 3 bases at J; junction bases unmatched: 2. The CDR3 sequence is 15 residues long. This chain's CDR3 is CASSQEGGVYNEQFF. In nucleotides, the CDR3 is TGTGCCAGCAGCCAAGAAGGGGGCGTCTACAATGAGCAGTTCTTC.

This clone was seen only once. V gene TRBV30 combines with J gene TRBJ1-4, with a tentative D call TRBD1 (6 bases). Germline CDR1 reads GTSNPN; CDR2 reads SVGIG (reference sequence). V shed 1 base and J shed 7 bases, with 16 bases lying between them. The CDR3 is made up of 15 amino acids. CDR3 loop: CAWSDVRGWGEKLFF. The CDR3 DNA is TGTGCCTGGAGTGATGTCAGGGGCTGGGGTGAAAAACTGTTTTTT.

The V call is TRBV11-2, the J call TRBJ2-7; D gene unclear. Trimming took off 1 base at V and 2 bases at J, with 6 bases between the two ends. This CDR3 comprises 13 residues. Looked up from germline, CDR1 is SGHAT and CDR2 is FQNNGV. The CDR3 reads CASSLVTAYEQYF. The CDR3 nucleotides are TGTGCCAGCAGCTTAGTAACCGCCTACGAGCAGTACTTC.

This chain uses TRBV5-4 with TRBJ2-5, with 10 bases identical to TRBD2. CDR3 size: 15 residues. CDR1 is SGHNT and CDR2 is YYREEE in the germline V gene (reference sequence). V gave up 4 bases and J gave up 3 bases; unmatched junction bases: 6. In DNA form, the CDR3 reads TGTGCCAGCAGCCCAGGGCTAGCGGGAGAAGAGACCCAGTACTTC. Translating gives CASSPGLAGEETQYF.

This clone was counted once. This rearrangement joins TRBV28 to TRBJ2-3, with 8 nucleotides matching TRBD1. V shed 5 bases and J 2 bases; nucleotides not matched to a gene: 9. This CDR3 has 16 residues. CDR1 and CDR2 from the germline V gene are MDHEN and SYDVKM. The CDR3 loop reads CASSRTGKGATDTQYF. Written as DNA, the CDR3 is TGTGCCAGCAGTCGGACAGGGAAGGGAGCCACAGATACGCAGTATTTT.

This clone came up a few times. The chain uses TRBV18 and TRBJ1-1; no firm D call. CDR1 is KGHSH and CDR2 is LQKENI in the germline V gene. Trimming pared 3 bases from V and 4 bases from J, leaving 12 bases between. The CDR3 covers 14 residues. CDR3 sequence: CASSPVGLGTEAFF. In nucleotides, the CDR3 is TGTGCCAGCTCACCGGTCGGCCTGGGCACTGAAGCTTTCTTT.

This chain joins TRBV6-1 and TRBJ1-2, with 8 bases lining up with TRBD1. The germline V gene has CDR1 MNHNS and CDR2 SASEGT. The CDR3 covers 13 residues. Trimming removed 7 bases from V and 8 bases from J; junction bases left unmatched: 9. CDR3 amino acids: CASTTTTGEGYTF. Written as DNA, the CDR3 is TGTGCCAGCACGACCACGACAGGGGAAGGCTACACCTTC.

The gene calls are TRBV28 and TRBJ2-5; D possibly corresponds to TRBD1 (6 bases). This CDR3 is 14 amino acids long. Germline CDR1 MDHEN, CDR2 SYDVKM. V was clipped by 4 bases and J by 2 bases, with 11 bases between them. CDR3 nucleotide sequence: TGTGCCAGCAGTTACCCAGACAGGCAAGAGACCCAGTACTTC. Its translation is CASSYPDRQETQYF.

The CDR3 DNA reads as TGTGCCAGCAGGGGGACAGCGATGCGGCATAATGAGCAGTTCTTC. Protein: CASRGTAMRHNEQFF. The chain carries TRBV2 and TRBJ2-1; 7 positions match TRBD1. The V segment lost 6 bases and the J segment 7 bases; nucleotides outside the gene matches: 12. Germline CDR1 reads SNHLY; CDR2 reads FYNNEI. The CDR3 has 15 amino acids.

The chain is built from TRBV9 and TRBJ1-1; perhaps TRBD1 as D (5 bases). Trimming cost V 5 bases and J 3 bases, with 14 bases left between them. Germline lookup yields CDR1 SGDLS and CDR2 YYNGEE. There are 14 residues in the CDR3. In nucleotides, the CDR3 is TGTGCCAGCAGGGAGGGGAGCGGGCACACTGAAGCTTTCTTT. Protein product: CASREGSGHTEAFF. Supplemented by reference TRBV9 and TRBJ1-1, the full variable domain reads DSGVTQTPKHLITATGQRVTLRCSPRSGDLSVYWYQQSLDQGLQFLIQYYNGEERAKGNILERFSAQQFPDLHSELNLSSLELGDSALYFCASREGSGHTEAFFGQGTRLTVV.

V gene TRBV28 combines with J gene TRBJ1-1; D not certain. Between the trimmed V and J ends, which lost 5 bases and 5 bases, there was a span of 12 bases. This CDR3 is 13 amino acids long. Germline CDR1 MDHEN, CDR2 SYDVKM. DNA of the CDR3: TGTGCCAGCAGTATTGAGGGAGTTACTGAAGCTTTCTTT. The encoded protein is CASSIEGVTEAFF. Variable domain in full (rest from reference TRBV28 and TRBJ1-1): DVKVTQSSRYLVKRTGEKVFLECVQDMDHENMFWYRQDPGLGLRLIYFSYDVKMKEKGDIPEGYSVSREKKERFSLILESASTNQTSMYLCASSIEGVTEAFFGQGTRLTVV.

This chain connects TRBV25-1 to TRBJ2-7, with D possibly being TRBD1 (6 bases). Germline V gene sequence: CDR1 MGHDK, CDR2 SYGVNS. V lost 8 bases, J lost 5 bases, and 13 bases lay in between. The CDR3 is 12 residues long. CDR3 sequence (DNA): TGTGCCAGCTCCCTAGGGGGTAACGAGCAGTACTTC. Translating it yields CASSLGGNEQYF.

Note on this clone: In the same sample, other DNA sequences code for this CDR3. The rearrangement links TRBV14 to TRBJ1-1, with unresolved D. Trimming shortened V by 0 bases and J by 2 bases, and 4 bases separated the two germline ends. There are 13 residues in the CDR3. The germline V gene encodes CDR1 SGHDN and CDR2 FVKESK. The CDR3 loop is CASSQDVNTEAFF. The CDR3 DNA follows: TGTGCCAGCAGCCAAGATGTAAACACTGAAGCTTTCTTT.

The V and J genes are TRBV9 and TRBJ1-1; 9 bases are shared with TRBD1. The CDR3 runs to 14 residues. The V gene's germline CDR1 is SGDLS and CDR2 YYNGEE. The J segment lost 4 bases and the V segment lost 4 bases, leaving 5 bases of the junction unmatched. CDR3 nucleotides: TGTGCCAGCAGCCCGTCGGACAGGGGCACTGAAGCTTTCTTT. Protein sequence: CASSPSDRGTEAFF.

This clone was picked up one time. In DNA, the CDR3 is TGCGCCAGCAGTAATGGGGGCCGGATTAGCGGACCTGACGAGCAGTACTTC. Protein product: CASSNGGRISGPDEQYF. V is TRBV10-2 and J is TRBJ2-7, with D perhaps being TRBD1 or TRBD2 (6 bases each). Trimming removed 5 bases from V and 5 bases from J, with 25 bases in between. This CDR3 contains 17 residues. CDR1 and CDR2 (germline): WSHSY, SAAADI.

The chain employs TRBV29-1 and TRBJ2-1, with D perhaps TRBD2 (5 bases). The germline V gene has CDR1 SQVTM and CDR2 ANQGSEA. V lost 7 bases to trimming and J lost 10 bases, with 14 bases between them. CDR3 length: 11 residues. CDR3 residues: CSASGGGEQFF. The CDR3 DNA reads as TGCAGCGCCTCCGGTGGAGGCGAGCAGTTCTTC.

The chain couples TRBV4-3 to TRBJ2-7, with 8 bases aligning to TRBD2. With V trimmed by 8 bases and J by 5 bases, 14 bases remained unmatched. This CDR3 has 15 residues. Germline loops: CDR1 LGHNA, CDR2 YSLEER. CDR3 region: CASRAGNSGSHEQYF. The CDR3 nucleotides read TGCGCCAGCCGCGCGGGAAACAGCGGGAGTCACGAGCAGTACTTC.

The chain is built from TRBV7-2 and TRBJ2-7; D may match TRBD1 or TRBD2 (6 bases each). V lost 2 bases and J 0 bases, leaving 11 bases between the germline ends. The CDR3 is 15 residues long. Germline V CDR1 and CDR2: SGHTA, FQGNSA. The DNA for the CDR3 is TGTGCCAGCAGCTTACCGGGGGCTCTCTCCTACGAGCAGTACTTC. Protein product: CASSLPGALSYEQYF.

This sequence joins TRBV18 and TRBJ1-1; 9 nucleotides agree with TRBD1. This CDR3 has 17 residues. Unmatched junction bases numbered 6, after V lost 1 base and J lost 0 bases. In germline, CDR1 is KGHSH, CDR2 LQKENI. This chain's CDR3 is CASSPQRGTGMNTEAFF. CDR3 nucleotide sequence: TGTGCCAGCTCACCACAACGGGGGACAGGGATGAACACTGAAGCTTTCTTT.

The genes are TRBV2 and TRBJ2-1; D call uncertain. The germline V gene has CDR1 SNHLY and CDR2 FYNNEI. Between the trimmed V and J ends, which lost 5 bases and 7 bases, there was a span of 9 bases. The CDR3 has 12 amino acids. DNA of the CDR3: TGTGCCAGCAGTCCAGAAAAAAATGAGCAGTTCTTC. Amino acid sequence: CASSPEKNEQFF.

The gene calls are TRBV6-1 and TRBJ2-7, with a possible D match to TRBD2 (7 bases). The length of the CDR3 is 15 residues. Germline loops: CDR1 MNHNS, CDR2 SASEGT. V was trimmed by 4 bases and J by 2 bases, leaving 15 bases between them. The CDR3 reads CASSGTVAGPYEQYF. In nucleotides, the CDR3 is TGTGCCAGCAGTGGGACAGTAGCGGGCCCCTACGAGCAGTACTTC.

This rearrangement joins TRBV5-1 to TRBJ1-2; TRBD1 matches 8 bases. The V gene's germline CDR1 is SGHRS and CDR2 YFSETQ. Trimming at V came to 0 bases and at J to 4 bases, leaving 2 bases not matched to a gene. The CDR3 runs 14 residues. The CDR3, as DNA: TGCGCCAGCAGCTTGGATCAGGGGGCCTATGGCTACACCTTC. Its translation: CASSLDQGAYGYTF.

On this clone: Distinct nucleotide sequences in the sample also encode this CDR3. This chain joins TRBV27 and TRBJ1-1; no clear D gene. From germline, CDR1 is MNHEY and CDR2 SMNVEV (reference sequence). V was cut by 3 bases and J by 0 bases, with 8 bases left in between. The CDR3 totals 14 residues. CDR3 sequence reads: CASSLRTMNTEAFF. The CDR3 coding sequence is TGTGCCAGCAGTTTGAGGACCATGAACACTGAAGCTTTCTTT.

The chain uses TRBV6-1 and TRBJ2-2, with D unresolved. V gave up 2 bases and J gave up 6 bases, with 7 bases separating them. Per the germline V gene, CDR1 is MNHNS and CDR2 is SASEGT. The CDR3 length is 13 residues. CDR3 amino acids: CASSESRAGELFF. As DNA, the CDR3 is TGTGCCAGCAGTGAATCCCGGGCCGGGGAGCTGTTTTTT.

V is TRBV7-2 and J is TRBJ1-4; TRBD1 matches 7 bases. V dropped 0 bases and J dropped 8; count of bases not matched to a gene: 9. This CDR3 is 16 amino acids long. The germline CDR1 and CDR2 sequences are SGHTA and FQGNSA. DNA of the CDR3: TGTGCCAGCAGCTTAGCCCCCAGACAGGGTTTAGAAAAACTGTTTTTT. It specifies CASSLAPRQGLEKLFF. Looking up the rest from reference TRBV7-2 and TRBJ1-4 gives the full variable domain: GAGVSQSPSNKVTEKGKDVELRCDPISGHTALYWYRQSLGQGLEFLIYFQGNSAPDKSGLPSDRFSAERTGGSVSTLTIQRTQQEDSAVYLCASSLAPRQGLEKLFFGSGTQLSVL.

V is TRBV9 and J is TRBJ2-7; no reliable D call. Per the germline V gene, CDR1 is SGDLS and CDR2 is YYNGEE. Trimming took off 2 bases at V and 6 bases at J, with 12 bases between the two ends. The CDR3 contains 13 residues. CDR3 loop: CASSVGFRSEQYF. In DNA, the CDR3 is TGTGCCAGCAGCGTCGGCTTCAGGAGCGAGCAGTACTTC.